This T cell receptor beta chain was sequenced for a study of tumor and adjacent non-tumor tissue in lung cancer. Study information: Stage I to III disease affected approximately 11 men and roughly five women aged roughly 31 to 76. Regarding the study as a whole: Tumor TCR diversity, when higher, was linked to shorter survival.

With respect to this clonotype: Antigen specificity is unknown. A read error is possible here, since a much larger clone lies one base away.

The length of the CDR3 is 12 residues. The germline V gene has CDR1 SGHRS and CDR2 YFSETQ. RNA was extracted from bulk tissue without any cell sorting. This non-tumor lung sample came from over 3 cm beyond the tumor edge. Three rounds of nested PCR, following a modified ARM-PCR protocol, produced the TCRbeta library. TCRdb reprocessed the multiplex PCR reads with MiXCR, giving one entry per CDR3 protein. The table includes 35,000 to 50,000 distinct CDR3 sequences, roughly 66% detected once. Sequencing was performed on distant non-tumor lung tissue. The origin of this receptor is a man between 45 and 60 years old with non-small cell lung cancer. The chain joins TRBV5-1 to TRBJ2-2; possible D gene TRBD2, 5 bases. CDR3 sequence (DNA): TGCGCCAGCGGCGCCACGTCCGGGGAGCTGTTGTTT. Encoded protein: CASGATSGELLF.